This TCR beta chain was retrieved from a study of T cells in Graves' hyperthyroidism and ophthalmopathy. This clonotype has only a few counts. Stable disease denoted Graves' hyperthyroidism without ophthalmopathy progression within 18 months. The study excluded patients with uncontrolled infection, other autoimmune disease, pregnancy or lactation. Amplified TCR beta CDR3 regions came from RNA transcripts. RT-PCR in the first round (using the HTBI primer set) targeted the TCR CDR3. Via MiXCR, TCRdb re-called the multiplex PCR reads, giving one row per CDR3 protein. The table includes around 280,000 distinct CDR3 sequences, around 13% detected once. The J segment lost 4 bases and the V segment lost 5 bases, leaving 11 bases of the junction unmatched. The CDR3 is 15 amino acids. Germline V gene sequence: CDR1 SGHDT, CDR2 YYEEEE.

Sequenced input: blood. This TCR was recovered from a woman aged 40 to 50 with Graves' hyperthyroidism. V gene TRBV5-6 combines with J gene TRBJ1-2, with TRBD1 identical over 7 bases. CDR3 residues: CASRVGTAGGYGYTF. In DNA form, the CDR3 reads TGTGCCAGCAGAGTCGGGACAGCGGGAGGCTATGGCTACACCTTC.